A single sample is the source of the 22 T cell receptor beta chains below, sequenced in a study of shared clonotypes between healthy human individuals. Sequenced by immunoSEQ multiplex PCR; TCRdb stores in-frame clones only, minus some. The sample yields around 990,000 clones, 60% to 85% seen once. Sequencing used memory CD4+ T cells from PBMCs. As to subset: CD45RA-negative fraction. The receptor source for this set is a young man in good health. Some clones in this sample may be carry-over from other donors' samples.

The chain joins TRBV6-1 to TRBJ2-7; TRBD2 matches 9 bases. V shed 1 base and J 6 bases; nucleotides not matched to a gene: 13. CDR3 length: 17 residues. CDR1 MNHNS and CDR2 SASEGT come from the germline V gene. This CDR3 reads CASSEVGAGGPTGEQYF. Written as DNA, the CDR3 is TGTGCCAGCAGTGAAGTCGGGGCGGGAGGGCCAACTGGCGAGCAGTACTTC.

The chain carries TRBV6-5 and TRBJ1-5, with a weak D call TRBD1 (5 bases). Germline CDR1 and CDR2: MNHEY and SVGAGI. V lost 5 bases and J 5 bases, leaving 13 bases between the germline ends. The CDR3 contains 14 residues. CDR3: CASSLLGGDQPQHF. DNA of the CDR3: TGTGCCAGCAGTCTATTGGGGGGGGATCAGCCCCAGCATTTT.

The CDR3 region has the DNA TGTGCCACCAGTCTCGGAAGGGATTACAATGAGCAGTTCTTC. Translated: CATSLGRDYNEQFF. V usage is TRBV15 and J usage is TRBJ2-1; D ambiguous. The CDR3 spans 14 residues. The germline gives CDR1 LNHNV, CDR2 YYDKDF (reference sequence). V dropped 6 bases and J dropped 4 bases, with 13 bases sitting between them. Full variable domain (remainder filled in from reference TRBV15 and TRBJ2-1): DAMVIQNPRYQVTQFGKPVTLSCSQTLNHNVMYWYQQKSSQAPKLLFHYYDKDFNNEADTPDNFQSRRPNTSFCFLDIRSPGLGDTAMYLCATSLGRDYNEQFFGPGTRLTVL.

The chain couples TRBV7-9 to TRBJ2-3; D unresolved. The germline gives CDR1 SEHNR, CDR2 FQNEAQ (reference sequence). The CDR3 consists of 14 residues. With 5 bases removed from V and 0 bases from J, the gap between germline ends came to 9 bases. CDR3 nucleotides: TGTGCCAGCAGCGCTACCCTCAGCACAGATACGCAGTATTTT. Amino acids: CASSATLSTDTQYF.

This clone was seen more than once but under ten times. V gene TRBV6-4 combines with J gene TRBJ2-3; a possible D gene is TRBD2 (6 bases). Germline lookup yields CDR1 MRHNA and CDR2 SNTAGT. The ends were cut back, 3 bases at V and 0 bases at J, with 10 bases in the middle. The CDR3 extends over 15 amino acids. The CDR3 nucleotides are TGTGCCAGCAGTGAAGTAGCGGCTAGCACAGATACGCAGTATTTT. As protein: CASSEVAASTDTQYF.

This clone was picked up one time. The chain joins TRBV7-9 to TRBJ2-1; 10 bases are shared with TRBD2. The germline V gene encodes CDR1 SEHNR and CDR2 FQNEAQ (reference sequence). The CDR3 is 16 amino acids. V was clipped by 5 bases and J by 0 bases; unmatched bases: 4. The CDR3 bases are TGTGCCAGCAGCCTCGGGACTAGCGTCTCCTACAATGAGCAGTTCTTC. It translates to CASSLGTSVSYNEQFF.

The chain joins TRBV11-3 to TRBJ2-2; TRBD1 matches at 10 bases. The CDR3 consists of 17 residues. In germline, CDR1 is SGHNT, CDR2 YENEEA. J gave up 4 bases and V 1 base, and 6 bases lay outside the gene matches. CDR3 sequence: CASSLAPDRGGTGELFF. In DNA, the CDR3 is TGTGCCAGCAGCTTAGCGCCGGACAGGGGGGGCACCGGGGAGCTGTTTTTT.

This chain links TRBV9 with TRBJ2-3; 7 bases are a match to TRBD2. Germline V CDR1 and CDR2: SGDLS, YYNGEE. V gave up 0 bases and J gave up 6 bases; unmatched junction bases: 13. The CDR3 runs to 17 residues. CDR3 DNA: TGTGCCAGCAGCGTAGCCGGCGGGCTAGCGGACCCCGATACGCAGTATTTT. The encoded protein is CASSVAGGLADPDTQYF.

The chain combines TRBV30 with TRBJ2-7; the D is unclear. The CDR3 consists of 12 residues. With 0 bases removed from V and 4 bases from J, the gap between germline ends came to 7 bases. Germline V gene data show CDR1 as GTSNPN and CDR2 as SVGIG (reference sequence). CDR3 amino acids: CAWSVREYEQYF. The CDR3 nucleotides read TGTGCCTGGAGTGTAAGGGAATACGAGCAGTACTTC.

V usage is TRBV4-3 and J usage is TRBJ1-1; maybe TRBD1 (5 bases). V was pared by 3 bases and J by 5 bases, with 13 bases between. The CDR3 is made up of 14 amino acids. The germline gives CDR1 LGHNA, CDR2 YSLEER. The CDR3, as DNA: TGCGCCAGCAGCCAGACCAGGGCGGGTACTGAAGCTTTCTTT. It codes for CASSQTRAGTEAFF.

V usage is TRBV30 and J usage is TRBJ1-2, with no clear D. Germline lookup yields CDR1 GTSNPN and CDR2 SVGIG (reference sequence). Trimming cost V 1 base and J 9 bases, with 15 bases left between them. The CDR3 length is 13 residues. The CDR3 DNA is TGTGCCTGGAGTGGACGCGGTGATATTAGCTACACCTTC. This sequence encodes CAWSGRGDISYTF.

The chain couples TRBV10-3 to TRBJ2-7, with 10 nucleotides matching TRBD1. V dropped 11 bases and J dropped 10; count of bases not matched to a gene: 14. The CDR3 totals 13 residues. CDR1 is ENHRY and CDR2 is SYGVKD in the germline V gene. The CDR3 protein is CAVLRDRGFEQYF. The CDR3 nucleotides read TGTGCCGTACTCCGGGACAGGGGTTTCGAACAGTACTTC.

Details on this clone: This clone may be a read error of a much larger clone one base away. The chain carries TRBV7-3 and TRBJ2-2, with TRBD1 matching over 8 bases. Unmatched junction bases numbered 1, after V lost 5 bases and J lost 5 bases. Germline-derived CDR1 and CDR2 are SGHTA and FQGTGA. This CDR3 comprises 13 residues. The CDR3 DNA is TGTGCCAGCAGCCGACAGGGGACCGGGGAGCTGTTTTTT. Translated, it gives CASSRQGTGELFF.

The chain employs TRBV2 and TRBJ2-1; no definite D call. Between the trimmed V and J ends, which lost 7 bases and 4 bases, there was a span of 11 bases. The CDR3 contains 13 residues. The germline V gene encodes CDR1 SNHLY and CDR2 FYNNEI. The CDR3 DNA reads TGTGCCAGCACCCCCGGAGAGTACAATGAGCAGTTCTTC. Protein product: CASTPGEYNEQFF. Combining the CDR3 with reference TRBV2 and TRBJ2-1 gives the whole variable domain EPEVTQTPSHQVTQMGQEVILRCVPISNHLYFYWYRQILGQKVEFLVSFYNNEISEKSEIFDDQFSVERPDGSNFTLKIRSTKLEDSAMYFCASTPGEYNEQFFGPGTRLTVL.

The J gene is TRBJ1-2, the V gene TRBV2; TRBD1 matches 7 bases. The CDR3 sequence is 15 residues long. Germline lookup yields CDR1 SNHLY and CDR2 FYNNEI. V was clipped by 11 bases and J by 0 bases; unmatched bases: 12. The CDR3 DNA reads TGTGCCGGACGACAGGGAAGTCCTTCTAACTATGGCTACACCTTC. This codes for CAGRQGSPSNYGYTF.

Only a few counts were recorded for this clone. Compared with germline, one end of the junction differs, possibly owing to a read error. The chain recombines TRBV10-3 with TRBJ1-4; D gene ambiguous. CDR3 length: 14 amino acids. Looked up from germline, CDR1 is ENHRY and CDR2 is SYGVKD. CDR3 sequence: CAISQSGTGEKLFF. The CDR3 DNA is TGTGCCATCAGTCAGTCCGGAACGGGGGAAAAACTGTTTTTT.

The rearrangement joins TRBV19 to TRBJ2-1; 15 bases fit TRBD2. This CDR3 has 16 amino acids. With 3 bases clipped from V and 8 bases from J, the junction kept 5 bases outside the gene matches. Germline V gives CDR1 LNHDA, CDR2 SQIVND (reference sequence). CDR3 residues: CASSIRTSGRVDEQFF. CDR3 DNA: TGTGCCAGTAGTATTCGGACTAGCGGGAGGGTGGATGAGCAGTTCTTC. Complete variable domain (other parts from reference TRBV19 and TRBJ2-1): DGGITQSPKYLFRKEGQNVTLSCEQNLNHDAMYWYRQDPGQGLRLIYYSQIVNDFQKGDIAEGYSVSREKKESFPLTVTSAQKNPTAFYLCASSIRTSGRVDEQFFGPGTRLTVL.

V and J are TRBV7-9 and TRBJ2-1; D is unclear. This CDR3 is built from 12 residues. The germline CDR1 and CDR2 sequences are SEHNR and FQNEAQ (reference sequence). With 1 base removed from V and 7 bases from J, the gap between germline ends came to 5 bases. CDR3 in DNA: TGTGCCAGCAGCTTAGTTGATAATGAGCAGTTCTTC. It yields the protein CASSLVDNEQFF.

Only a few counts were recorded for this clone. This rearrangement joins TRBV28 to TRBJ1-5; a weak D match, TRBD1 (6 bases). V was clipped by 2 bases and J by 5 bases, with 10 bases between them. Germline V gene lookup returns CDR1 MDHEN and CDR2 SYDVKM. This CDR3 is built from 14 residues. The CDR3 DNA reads TGTGCCAGCAGTTTAAGGGGGGCCTATCAGCCCCAGCATTTT. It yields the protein CASSLRGAYQPQHF.

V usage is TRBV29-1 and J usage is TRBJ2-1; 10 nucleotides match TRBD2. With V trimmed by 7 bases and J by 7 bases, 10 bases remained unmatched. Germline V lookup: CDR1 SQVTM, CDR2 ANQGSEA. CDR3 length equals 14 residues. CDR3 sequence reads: CSGDLAGVSNEQFF. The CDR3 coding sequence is TGCAGCGGGGATCTAGCGGGAGTATCAAATGAGCAGTTCTTC.

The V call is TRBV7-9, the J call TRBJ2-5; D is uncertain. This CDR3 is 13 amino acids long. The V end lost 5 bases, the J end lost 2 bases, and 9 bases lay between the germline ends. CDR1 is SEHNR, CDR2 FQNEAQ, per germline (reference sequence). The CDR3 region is CASSPNSQETQYF. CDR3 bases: TGTGCCAGCAGCCCCAACTCTCAAGAGACCCAGTACTTC.

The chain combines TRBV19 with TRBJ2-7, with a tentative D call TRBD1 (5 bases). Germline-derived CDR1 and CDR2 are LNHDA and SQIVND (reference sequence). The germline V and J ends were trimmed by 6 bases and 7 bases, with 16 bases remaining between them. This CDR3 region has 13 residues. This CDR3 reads CASSPPGPREQYF. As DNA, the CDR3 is TGTGCCAGTAGCCCCCCAGGGCCGAGAGAGCAGTACTTC.